These 3 T cell receptor beta chains originate from one sample sequenced in a study of T cell responses to AZD1222 COVID-19 vaccine. The method was immunoSEQ multiplex PCR; TCRdb's version includes in-frame clones alone and lacks a portion of them. Of fewer than 200,000 clones in the sample, around nine tenths are singletons; the top ten hold 3.6%. The specimen was peripheral blood, collected 28 days after the second dose of the MenACWY control vaccine. These receptors all come from an adult who received the MenACWY meningococcal vaccine as a control.

This chain connects TRBV5-4 to TRBJ2-1, with 10 positions matching TRBD1. The CDR3 runs 15 residues. V lost 4 bases, J lost 6 bases, and 7 bases stayed unmatched. From germline, CDR1 is SGHNT and CDR2 YYREEE (reference sequence). CDR3 amino acids: CASSEPGQGFNEQFF. CDR3 bases: TGTGCCAGCAGCGAGCCGGGACAGGGGTTCAATGAGCAGTTCTTC.

CDR3 sequence reads: CASSLDGSNQPQHF. The CDR3 DNA reads as TGCGCCAGTTCACTGGATGGAAGCAATCAGCCCCAGCATTTT. V and J are TRBV5-1 and TRBJ1-5; the D is unclear. Germline V gene sequence: CDR1 SGHRS, CDR2 YFSETQ. V was trimmed by 8 bases and J by 1 base, leaving 13 bases between them. This CDR3 spans 14 amino acids.

DNA of the CDR3: TGTGCCAGCAGCTTAACGGGGGGCAGTTACTACGAGCAGTACTTC. Protein sequence: CASSLTGGSYYEQYF. The V and J genes are TRBV11-2 and TRBJ2-7, with a tentative D call TRBD2 (7 bases). Trimming shortened V by 2 bases and J by 3 bases, and 14 bases separated the two germline ends. CDR1 SGHAT and CDR2 FQNNGV come from the germline V gene. This CDR3 region has 15 residues.